Given below is one TCR beta chain in context. Germline CDR1 GTSNPN, CDR2 SVGIG (reference sequence). The ends were cut back, 4 bases at V and 6 bases at J, with 21 bases in the middle. This CDR3 spans 16 amino acids. Survey-level immunoSEQ sequencing profiled the TCR beta repertoire. Using immunoSEQ multiplex PCR, the repertoire was profiled, and TCRdb retains in-frame clones only, with some absent. The data contain 68,000 or so clones, 90% to 95% of them seen just once; the ten biggest clones take up roughly 4.5%. This TCR derives from a man aged 40-55 years with rheumatoid arthritis. The genes are TRBV30 and TRBJ2-2; D may correspond to TRBD1 or TRBD2 (6 bases each). The sequencing sample was made of PBMCs. The CDR3 protein is CAWKGGRGNDAGELFF. The CDR3 region has the DNA TGTGCCTGGAAAGGGGGGCGCGGTAATGACGCCGGGGAGCTGTTTTTT.